This TCR beta chain was identified during a study of OX40 agonist ivuxolimab in advanced cancers. Regarding this clone: Antigen unknown.

V gave up 8 bases and J gave up 2 bases, with 16 bases separating them. This CDR3 spans 15 amino acids. Looked up from germline, CDR1 is SNHLY and CDR2 is FYNNEI. Here immunoSEQ multiplex PCR was the method, and the copy in TCRdb shows in-frame clones only, minus some. The table has about 82,000 clones, about 91% seen once. Study-wide results and limits: Still undetermined is the antigen specificity of the expanded peripheral T cells.

This sample comprised CD4+ or CD8+ T cells sorted from blood, obtained in a trial of the OX40 agonist ivuxolimab. The clonotype comes from an adult with an advanced solid tumor such as melanoma, head and neck, liver or kidney cancer. J is TRBJ2-1 and V is TRBV2; maybe TRBD2 (6 bases). CDR3 region: CASGGAPEAYNEQFF. The CDR3 DNA reads as TGTGCCAGCGGAGGGGCTCCGGAGGCCTACAATGAGCAGTTCTTC.